This is a list of T cell receptor beta chains from one sample in a study of cytomegalovirus exposure and HLA in healthy donors. Produced via immunoSEQ multiplex PCR; TCRdb's table is partial and in-frame only. The repertoire holds roughly 200,000 clones, with 85% as singletons. The sequenced sample was PBMCs. The receptor set was obtained from a woman aged 50 to 60 in good health and CMV-seronegative. Each CDR3 is given with its conserved first and last residue. D genes are given only for firm matches. Size is stated for part of the rows, as once, few or many counts, or as a class when the clone is expanded.

D gene | J gene | clone size | V gene | CDR3 protein | CDR3 DNA
TRBD1 | TRBJ2-3 | . | TRBV5-8 | CASGQGLARSADTQYF | TGTGCCAGCGGACAGGGACTCGCGCGGAGTGCAGATACGCAGTATTTT
TRBD1 | TRBJ2-7 | . | TRBV5-1 | CASSFRHRGSDEQYF | TGCGCCAGCAGCTTTAGGCACAGGGGGTCCGACGAGCAGTACTTC
TRBD1 | TRBJ1-6 | . | TRBV7-9 | CASSPWTGSNSPLHF | TGTGCCAGCAGCCCGTGGACAGGAAGTAATTCACCCCTCCACTTT
. | TRBJ2-2 | . | TRBV28 | CASSTRTGELFF | TGTGCCAGCAGTACGAGAACCGGGGAGCTGTTTTTT
. | TRBJ1-5 | . | TRBV28 | CASSFGGAGQPQHF | TGTGCCAGCAGTTTCGGCGGGGCAGGGCAGCCCCAGCATTTT
TRBD1 | TRBJ1-1 | . | TRBV28 | CASSFLTGGNTEAFF | TGTGCCAGCAGTTTCCTGACAGGGGGGAACACTGAAGCTTTCTTT
. | TRBJ1-5 | once | TRBV28 | CASSLGGNNQPQHF | TGTGCCAGCAGTTTAGGAGGAAACAATCAGCCCCAGCATTTT
. | TRBJ1-4 | once | TRBV27 | CASSLGGNEKLFF | TGTGCCAGCTCCCTGGGAGGGAATGAAAAACTGTTTTTT
TRBD1 | TRBJ2-7 | . | TRBV4-1 | CASSHPTGAQNYEQYF | TGCGCCAGCAGCCATCCTACAGGGGCGCAGAACTACGAGCAGTACTTC
. | TRBJ2-5 | . | TRBV27 | CASSLSGAVEQYF | TGTGCCAGCAGTTTATCAGGTGCGGTGGAGCAGTACTTC
. | TRBJ2-3 | . | TRBV18 | CASSPPVPRTDTQYF | TGTGCCAGCTCACCACCGGTTCCTAGGACAGATACGCAGTATTTT
. | TRBJ1-6 | . | TRBV27 | CASSLTSSYNSPLHF | TGTGCCAGCAGTTTAACCAGCTCCTATAATTCACCCCTCCACTTT
. | TRBJ2-2 | . | TRBV4-1 | CASSHTRAGELFF | TGCGCCAGCAGCCACACTAGAGCGGGGGAGCTGTTTTTT
TRBD2 | TRBJ2-4 | . | TRBV30 | CAWSWAGGGAIQYF | TGTGCCTGGAGTTGGGCGGGAGGGGGAGCCATTCAGTACTTC
TRBD2 | TRBJ2-7 | few | TRBV15 | CATSRQGTSGSYEQYF | TGTGCCACCAGCAGACAAGGGACTAGCGGCTCCTACGAGCAGTACTTC
TRBD1 | TRBJ2-1 | . | TRBV11-1 | CASSLGQGISEQFF | TGTGCCAGCAGCTTAGGACAGGGGATTAGTGAGCAGTTCTTC
. | TRBJ2-7 | . | TRBV9 | CASSVGTWTDHEQYF | TGTGCCAGCAGCGTAGGAACCTGGACAGACCACGAGCAGTACTTC
. | TRBJ2-2 | . | TRBV21-1 | CASSKKGGRNGELFF | TGTGCCAGCAGCAAAAAAGGGGGTCGAAACGGGGAGCTGTTTTTT
TRBD2 | TRBJ2-2 | . | TRBV5-1 | CASRVLAGGRTGELFF | TGCGCCAGCAGGGTCCTAGCGGGAGGTCGGACCGGGGAGCTGTTTTTT
. | TRBJ2-1 | . | TRBV7-6 | CASSLGGTPYNEQFF | TGTGCCAGCAGCTTAGGCGGGACCCCCTACAATGAGCAGTTCTTC
TRBD1 | TRBJ2-7 | . | TRBV19 | CASSSRDRAYEQYF | TGTGCCAGTAGTTCAAGGGACAGGGCCTACGAGCAGTACTTC
. | TRBJ2-7 | once | TRBV6-5 | CASSPRDTDEQYF | TGTGCCAGCAGCCCCCGGGACACCGACGAGCAGTACTTC
TRBD1 | TRBJ2-7 | . | TRBV11-3 | CASSSGQGYEQYF | TGTGCCAGCAGTTCAGGACAGGGCTACGAGCAGTACTTC
TRBD1 | TRBJ2-2 | . | TRBV6-4 | CASRRTTGSAGELFF | TGTGCCAGCAGACGCACGACAGGGTCGGCCGGGGAGCTGTTTTTT
TRBD2 | TRBJ2-1 | . | TRBV27 | CASSSGTSYNEQFF | TGTGCCAGCAGTAGCGGGACTTCCTACAATGAGCAGTTCTTC
. | TRBJ1-3 | . | TRBV4-3 | CASSQAPERISGNTIYF | TGCGCCAGCAGCCAGGCCCCTGAGAGGATCTCTGGAAACACCATATATTTT
. | TRBJ2-7 | . | TRBV28 | CASMGAYEQYF | TGTGCCAGCATGGGGGCTTACGAGCAGTACTTC
. | TRBJ2-3 | . | TRBV7-7 | CASSAHPSDTDTQYF | TGTGCCAGCAGCGCACACCCTAGCGACACAGATACGCAGTATTTT
. | TRBJ1-2 | . | TRBV18 | CASSPGGNYGYTF | TGTGCCAGCTCACCCGGGGGGAACTATGGCTACACCTTC
TRBD1 | TRBJ1-2 | . | TRBV5-6 | CASSPQGTGGYGYTF | TGTGCCAGCAGCCCTCAAGGGACAGGGGGCTATGGCTACACCTTC
. | TRBJ1-1 | . | TRBV6-1 | CASSPGVRTEAFF | TGTGCCAGCAGCCCAGGGGTGCGTACTGAAGCTTTCTTT
TRBD2 | TRBJ2-2 | once | TRBV2 | CASVLAGVNTGELFF | TGTGCCAGCGTTTTAGCGGGAGTAAACACCGGGGAGCTGTTTTTT
TRBD2 | TRBJ2-1 | . | TRBV10-1 | CASSESRTSGRYEQFF | TGCGCCAGCAGTGAGTCGAGGACTAGCGGGAGATATGAGCAGTTCTTC
TRBD1 | TRBJ2-7 | . | TRBV4-2 | CASSQDRQGYEQYF | TGTGCCAGCAGCCAAGATAGACAGGGCTACGAGCAGTACTTC
TRBD2 | TRBJ2-7 | . | TRBV6-5 | CASSGRLAGRYEQYF | TGTGCCAGCAGTGGGCGACTAGCGGGGCGCTACGAGCAGTACTTC
. | TRBJ2-6 | . | TRBV5-1 | CASSLVQASGANVLTF | TGCGCCAGCAGCCTGGTGCAGGCCTCTGGGGCCAACGTCCTGACTTTC